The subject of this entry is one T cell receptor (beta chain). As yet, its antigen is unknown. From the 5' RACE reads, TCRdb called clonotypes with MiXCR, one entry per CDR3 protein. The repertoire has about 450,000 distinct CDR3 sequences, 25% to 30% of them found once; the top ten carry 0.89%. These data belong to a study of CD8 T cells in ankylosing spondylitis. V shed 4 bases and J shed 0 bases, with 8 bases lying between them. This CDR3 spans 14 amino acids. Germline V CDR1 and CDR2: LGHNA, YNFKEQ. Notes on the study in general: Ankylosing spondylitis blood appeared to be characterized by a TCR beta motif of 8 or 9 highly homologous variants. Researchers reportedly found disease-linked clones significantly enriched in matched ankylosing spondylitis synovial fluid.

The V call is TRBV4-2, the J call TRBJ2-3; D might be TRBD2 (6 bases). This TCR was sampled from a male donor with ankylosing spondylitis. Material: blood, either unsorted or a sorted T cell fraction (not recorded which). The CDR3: CASSRDSSTDTQYF. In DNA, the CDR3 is TGTGCCAGCAGCCGGGACTCTAGCACAGATACGCAGTATTTT.